This T cell receptor beta chain was found in a study of blood T cell repertoires in COVID-19. Trimming left V 5 bases short and J 15 bases short, with 17 bases between. This CDR3 has 12 amino acids. Germline-derived CDR1 and CDR2 are KGHSH and LQKENI. Produced via immunoSEQ multiplex PCR; TCRdb's table is partial and in-frame only. The profile shows 300,000 to 350,000 clones, more than 70% of them singletons. The sequenced sample was PBMCs or T cells enriched from blood (not recorded which). The chain carries TRBV18 and TRBJ2-4, with D perhaps TRBD1 (6 bases). The sequence derives from a young woman who had been exposed to COVID-19. CDR3 sequence: CASSTNRDTAYF. Here the CDR3 DNA reads TGTGCCAGCTCAACAAACCGGGACACGGCGTACTTC.